Included here is one TCR beta chain sequence, with context. The sample originates from a study of blood T cell repertoires in COVID-19. Study-level information: Material from acute and convalescent COVID-19 was sourced from the United States, Italy and Spain. T cells, B-cell-depleted T cells, or PBMCs provided the cDNA or gDNA that served as material.

Under the authors' procedure: Nucleated cell counts were estimated from reference gene primer amplification. TCRdb's copy holds only in-frame clones and misses some; the assay was immunoSEQ multiplex PCR. V and J calls and clone size are given by that table; D and trimming were obtained from the DNA. The sample includes about 120,000 clones, 75% to 80% of them seen just once. Trimming took 5 bases from V and 3 from J, leaving 11 bases between them. From germline, CDR1 is MDHEN and CDR2 SYDVKM. The CDR3 contains 13 residues. The rearrangement joins TRBV28 to TRBJ2-7; D possibly corresponds to TRBD2 (5 bases). Sequenced sample: peripheral blood. The sequence came from a human donor in a cohort sampled during active COVID-19. The CDR3: CASSRTWDYEQYF. The CDR3 DNA reads TGTGCCAGCAGTCGGACTTGGGACTACGAGCAGTACTTC.